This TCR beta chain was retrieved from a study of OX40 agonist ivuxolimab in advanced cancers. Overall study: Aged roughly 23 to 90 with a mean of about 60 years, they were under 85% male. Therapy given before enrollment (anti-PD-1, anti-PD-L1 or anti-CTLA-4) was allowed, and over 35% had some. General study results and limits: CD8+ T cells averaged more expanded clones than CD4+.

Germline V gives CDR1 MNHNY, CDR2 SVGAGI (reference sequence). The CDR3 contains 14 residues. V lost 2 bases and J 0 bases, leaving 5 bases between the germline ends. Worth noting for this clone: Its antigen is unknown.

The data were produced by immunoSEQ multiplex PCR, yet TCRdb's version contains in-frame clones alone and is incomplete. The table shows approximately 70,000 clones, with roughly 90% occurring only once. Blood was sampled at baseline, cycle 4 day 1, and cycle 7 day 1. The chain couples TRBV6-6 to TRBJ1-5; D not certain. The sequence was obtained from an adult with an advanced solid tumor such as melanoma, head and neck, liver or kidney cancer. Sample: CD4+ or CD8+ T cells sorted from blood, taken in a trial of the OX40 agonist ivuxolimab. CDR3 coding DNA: TGTGCCAGCAGTTACCTAAATAGCAATCAGCCCCAGCATTTT. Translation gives CASSYLNSNQPQHF.